This is a list of T cell receptor beta chains from one sample in a study of blood T cell repertoires in COVID-19. Generated by immunoSEQ multiplex PCR, the TCRdb table keeps only in-frame clones and is missing some. The data hold 200,000 to 300,000 clones, with roughly 86% observed a single time. Sequenced material: PBMCs or T cells enriched from blood (not recorded which). These receptors all come from a woman between 18 and 29 years old who had recovered from COVID-19. The CDR3 runs from the conserved cysteine through the conserved F or W. Fields, in order: CDR3 length, V gene, J gene, D gene, clone size, CDR3 DNA, CDR3 protein. A D gene is named only where the DNA matches it firmly. Some rows mark clone size as missing; the rest say once, few, many or name a class of expanded clone.

18	TRBV30	TRBJ2-1	TRBD2	once	TGTGCCTGGAGTGGGGGAGAGCGGGAGGGATACATCTACAATGAGCAGTTCTTC	CAWSGGEREGYIYNEQFF
14	TRBV5-5	TRBJ2-1	TRBD2	-	TGTGCCAGCAGCTTCCCGACTAGCGGAGATGAGCAGTTCTTC	CASSFPTSGDEQFF
16	TRBV7-6	TRBJ2-7	TRBD1	few	TGTGCCAGCAGCCGTATCCGGGACAGTTCTTCCTACGAGCAGTACTTC	CASSRIRDSSSYEQYF
11	TRBV6-5	TRBJ2-5	TRBD2	once	TGTGCCAGTCGAGGGAGGGTGACCCAGTACTTC	CASRGRVTQYF
12	TRBV11-2	TRBJ1-2	-	-	TGTGCCCCTCCGGCAGCCACGGGGGGCTACACCTTC	CAPPAATGGYTF
13	TRBV28	TRBJ2-5	-	-	TGTGCCAGCAGTCCCCCCCCCGTGGAGACCCAGTACTTC	CASSPPPVETQYF
13	TRBV6-5	TRBJ2-5	-	many	TGTGCCAGCAGCTTACAGGTCGAAGAGACCCAGTACTTC	CASSLQVEETQYF
11	TRBV29-1	TRBJ1-1	-	-	TGCAGCGTTGATTTCAGGCTGGGAGCTTTCTTT	CSVDFRLGAFF
14	TRBV10-3	TRBJ2-3	TRBD1	once	TGTGCCATCATGCGGGACAGGGGATCAGATACGCAGTATTTT	CAIMRDRGSDTQYF
13	TRBV27	TRBJ2-7	-	-	TGTGCCAGCAGTTTAAACAGGGGGGGCGAGCAGTACTTC	CASSLNRGGEQYF
17	TRBV5-1	TRBJ1-3	TRBD1	-	TGCGCCAGCAGCTTGGGGCCTATCGGACAGGGTGGAAACACCATATATTTT	CASSLGPIGQGGNTIYF
15	TRBV10-3	TRBJ2-7	-	-	TGTGCCATCAGGGGGAGAGGGGGCGGGGCCTACGAGCAGTACTTC	CAIRGRGGGAYEQYF
17	TRBV2	TRBJ1-3	-	few	TGTGCCAGCAGTGATTTAAGTCAGGGGTACTCTGGAAACACCATATATTTT	CASSDLSQGYSGNTIYF
18	TRBV6-4	TRBJ2-5	TRBD1	-	TGTGCCAGCAGTGACGGTGTGGTCCTCGGGGACAGTCGGGAGACCCAGTACTTC	CASSDGVVLGDSRETQYF
15	TRBV28	TRBJ2-7	TRBD1	-	TGTGCCAGCAGTTTCCTAGGACAGGGGGTCGCCGAGCAGTACTTC	CASSFLGQGVAEQYF
16	TRBV19	TRBJ2-1	TRBD1	once	TGTGCCAGTAGTACTAGAAACAGGGGGCTTAACAATGAGCAGTTCTTC	CASSTRNRGLNNEQFF
18	TRBV11-2	TRBJ2-5	TRBD2	-	TGTGCCAGCAGCTCCCAGGGGTACGCGGGAGGCTCTGGAGGGACCCAGTACTTC	CASSSQGYAGGSGGTQYF
15	TRBV29-1	TRBJ2-2	TRBD2	-	TGCAGCGTTGATGGCGGCGGGGGTAACACCGGGGAGCTGTTTTTT	CSVDGGGGNTGELFF
15	TRBV7-2	TRBJ2-7	TRBD1	once	TGTGCCAGCAGCTTAGGACAGGGTCTTTCCTACGAGCAGTACTTC	CASSLGQGLSYEQYF
13	TRBV5-6	TRBJ2-1	TRBD1	few	TGTGCCAGCAAACGACAGGGAAACAATGAGCAGTTCTTC	CASKRQGNNEQFF
16	TRBV25-1	TRBJ2-5	TRBD2	-	TGTGCCAGCCTCCCGGGCCGACTAGCGGGGTTAGAGACCCAGTACTTC	CASLPGRLAGLETQYF
13	TRBV3-1/TRBV3-2	TRBJ1-1	TRBD1	-	TGTGCCAGCAGCCAAATAAGGGACAGTGAAGCTTTCTTT	CASSQIRDSEAFF
18	TRBV9	TRBJ2-5	TRBD2	-	TGTGCCAGCAGCCTTCCGCGGGAGGGGGGGGTAGGAAAAGAGACCCAGTACTTC	CASSLPREGGVGKETQYF
14	TRBV7-9	TRBJ1-2	TRBD1	-	TGTGCCAGTACGACAGGGATCGGAGACTATGGCTACACCTTC	CASTTGIGDYGYTF
18	TRBV25-1	TRBJ2-6	TRBD1	-	TGTGCCAGCAGTGCCCCCGGGACAGCCGTCTGGGGGGCCAACGTCCTGACTTTC	CASSAPGTAVWGANVLTF
16	TRBV7-9	TRBJ2-1	TRBD2	-	TGTGCCAGCAGCTCGGGAGGGCTAGCCCCCTACAATGAGCAGTTCTTC	CASSSGGLAPYNEQFF
13	TRBV27	TRBJ1-5	-	few	TGTGCCAGGTTTCGGACAGACAAATCGCCCCAGCATTTT	CARFRTDKSPQHF
19	TRBV5-5	TRBJ1-3	TRBD1	-	TGTGCCAGCAGCTCAGTTGGTGGTGGGACAGGGGGGGCTGGAAACACCATATATTTT	CASSSVGGGTGGAGNTIYF
14	TRBV19	TRBJ1-5	-	-	TGTGCCAGTAGTATCCGAGAGCCCAATCAGCCCCAGCATTTT	CASSIREPNQPQHF
13	TRBV12-3/TRBV12-4	TRBJ1-1	-	few	TGTGCCAGCAGTCCCTCTATGAACACTGAAGCTTTCTTT	CASSPSMNTEAFF
13	TRBV11-3	TRBJ2-1	-	-	TGTGCCAGCAGCTTTTCAGATAACAATGAGCAGTTCTTC	CASSFSDNNEQFF
14	TRBV25-1	TRBJ1-2	TRBD1	-	TGTGCCAGCACCGGGGACAGGGTACCGTATGGCTACACCTTC	CASTGDRVPYGYTF
15	TRBV11-3	TRBJ2-3	-	-	TGTGCCAGCAGCTTAGAAGGGGGTAGCGAAGATACGCAGTATTTT	CASSLEGGSEDTQYF
15	TRBV14	TRBJ1-2	-	-	TGTGCCAGCAGCCAGCTTGCAGGGGTTAACTATGGCTACACCTTC	CASSQLAGVNYGYTF
15	TRBV18	TRBJ1-5	-	-	TGTGCCAGCTCCGTCGTTAGGCAGGGCGATCAGCCCCAGCATTTT	CASSVVRQGDQPQHF